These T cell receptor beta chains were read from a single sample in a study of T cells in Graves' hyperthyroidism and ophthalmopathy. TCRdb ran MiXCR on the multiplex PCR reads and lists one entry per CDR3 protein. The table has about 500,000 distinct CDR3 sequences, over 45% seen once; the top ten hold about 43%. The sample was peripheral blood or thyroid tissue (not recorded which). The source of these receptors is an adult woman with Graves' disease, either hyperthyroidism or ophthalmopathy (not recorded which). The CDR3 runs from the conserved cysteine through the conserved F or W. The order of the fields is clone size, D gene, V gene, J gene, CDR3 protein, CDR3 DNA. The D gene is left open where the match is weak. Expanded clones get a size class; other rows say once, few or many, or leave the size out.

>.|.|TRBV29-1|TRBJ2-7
CSVAGFIGHEQYF
TGCAGCGTTGCCGGATTCATCGGGCACGAGCAGTACTTC
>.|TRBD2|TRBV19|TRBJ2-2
CASSIALAGTGELFF
TGTGCCAGTAGTATTGCACTAGCGGGGACCGGGGAGCTGTTTTTT
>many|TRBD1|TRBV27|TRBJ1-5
CASSLQGANQPQHF
TGTGCCAGCAGTCTACAGGGGGCTAATCAGCCCCAGCATTTT
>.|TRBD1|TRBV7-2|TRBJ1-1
CASSAGTGTNTEAFF
TGTGCCAGCAGCGCCGGGACAGGGACAAACACTGAAGCTTTCTTT
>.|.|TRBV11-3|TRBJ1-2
CASSVASADYGYTF
TGTGCCAGCAGCGTAGCCTCGGCAGACTATGGCTACACCTTC
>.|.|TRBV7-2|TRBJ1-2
CASRGESNYGYTF
TGTGCCAGCAGAGGTGAATCTAACTATGGCTACACCTTC
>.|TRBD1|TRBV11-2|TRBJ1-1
CASSLLNRGADTEAFF
TGTGCCAGCAGCTTACTGAACAGGGGGGCTGACACTGAAGCTTTCTTT
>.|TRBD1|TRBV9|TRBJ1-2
CASSQGQSANYGYTF
TGTGCCAGCAGCCAGGGACAGTCAGCTAACTATGGCTACACCTTC
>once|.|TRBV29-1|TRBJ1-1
CNDRNTEAFF
TGCAACGACAGGAACACTGAAGCTTTCTTT
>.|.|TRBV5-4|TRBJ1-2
CASSLIEGSPGYTF
TGTGCCAGCAGCTTGATCGAAGGGAGCCCAGGCTACACCTTC
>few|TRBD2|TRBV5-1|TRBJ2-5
CASSSQVGGQETQYF
TGCGCCAGCAGCTCCCAAGTGGGGGGGCAAGAGACCCAGTACTTC
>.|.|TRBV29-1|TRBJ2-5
CSVVGAQPETQYF
TGCAGCGTTGTCGGGGCCCAGCCGGAGACCCAGTACTTC
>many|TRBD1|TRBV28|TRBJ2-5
CASSARTGLETQYF
TGTGCCAGCAGTGCAAGGACAGGCTTGGAGACCCAGTACTTC
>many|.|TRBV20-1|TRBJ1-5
CSATGSRYSNQPQHF
TGCAGTGCTACTGGGTCTCGATATAGCAATCAGCCCCAGCATTTT
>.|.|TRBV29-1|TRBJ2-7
CSALDSYEQYF
TGCAGCGCCCTGGACTCCTACGAGCAGTACTTC
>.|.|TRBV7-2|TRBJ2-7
CASGLTTYERYF
TGTGCCAGCGGCCTGACTACCTACGAGCGGTACTTC
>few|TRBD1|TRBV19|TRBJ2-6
CASSLNRDSLYSSGANVLTF
TGTGCCAGTAGTTTGAATAGGGACAGCCTATATTCCTCTGGGGCCAACGTCCTGACTTTC
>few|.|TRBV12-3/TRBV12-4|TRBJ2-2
CASSQPVTGELFF
TGTGCCAGCAGCCAACCCGTCACCGGGGAGCTGTTTTTT
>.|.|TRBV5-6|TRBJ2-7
CASGIVEQYF
TGTGCCAGCGGCATAGTAGAGCAGTACTTC
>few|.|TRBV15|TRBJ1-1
CATSSGFEAFF
TGTGCCACCAGCAGCGGTTTTGAAGCTTTCTTT
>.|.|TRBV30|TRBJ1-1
CAWTTRGLYTEAFF
TGTGCCTGGACTACGAGGGGATTGTACACTGAAGCTTTCTTT
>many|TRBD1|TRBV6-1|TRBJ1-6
CASIRARGRNSPLHF
TGTGCCAGCATCCGAGCCAGGGGGCGGAATTCACCCCTCCACTTT
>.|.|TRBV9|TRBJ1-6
CASSGARDSYDSPLHF
TGTGCCAGCAGCGGAGCCAGGGATAGCTATGATTCACCCCTCCACTTT
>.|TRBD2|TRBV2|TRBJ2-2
CASSEERENTGELFF
TGTGCCAGCAGTGAGGAGCGGGAGAACACCGGGGAGCTGTTTTTT
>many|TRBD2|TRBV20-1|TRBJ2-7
CSAGLDSYEQYF
TGCAGTGCTGGACTAGACTCCTACGAGCAGTACTTC
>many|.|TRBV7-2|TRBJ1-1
CASSLGSSPNTEAFF
TGTGCCAGCAGCTTAGGTAGCAGTCCGAACACTGAAGCTTTCTTT
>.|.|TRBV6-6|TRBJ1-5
CASSVDSANQPQHF
TGTGCCAGCAGCGTAGACAGCGCCAATCAGCCCCAGCATTTT
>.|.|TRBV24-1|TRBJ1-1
CATSDLGYTEAFF
TGTGCCACCAGTGACCTCGGCTACACTGAAGCTTTCTTT
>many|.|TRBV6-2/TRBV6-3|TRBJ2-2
CASSHGMNTGELFF
TGTGCCAGCAGTCATGGGATGAACACCGGGGAGCTGTTTTTT
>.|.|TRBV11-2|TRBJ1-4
CASSPGGRRPEKLFF
TGTGCCAGCAGTCCGGGGGGGCGCAGGCCTGAAAAACTGTTTTTT
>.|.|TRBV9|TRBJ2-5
CASSIATPAGFQETQYF
TGTGCCAGCAGCATAGCCACCCCTGCAGGGTTCCAAGAGACCCAGTACTTC
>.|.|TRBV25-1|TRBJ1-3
CASSPLAGSGNTIYF
TGTGCCAGCAGTCCCCTGGCAGGGTCCGGAAACACCATATATTTT